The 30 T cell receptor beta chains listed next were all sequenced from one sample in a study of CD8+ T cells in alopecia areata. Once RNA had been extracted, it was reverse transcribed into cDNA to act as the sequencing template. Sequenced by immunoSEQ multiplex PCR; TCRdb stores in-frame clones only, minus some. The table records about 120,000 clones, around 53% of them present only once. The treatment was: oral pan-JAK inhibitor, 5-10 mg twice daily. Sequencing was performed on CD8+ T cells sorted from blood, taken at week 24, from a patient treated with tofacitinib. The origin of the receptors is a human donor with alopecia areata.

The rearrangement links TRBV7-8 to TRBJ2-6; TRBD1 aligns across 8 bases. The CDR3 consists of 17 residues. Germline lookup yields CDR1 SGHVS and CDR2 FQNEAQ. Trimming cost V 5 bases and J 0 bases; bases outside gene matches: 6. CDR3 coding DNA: TGTGCCAGCAGCCCACGGGACAGGAACTCTGGGGCCAACGTCCTGACTTTC. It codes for CASSPRDRNSGANVLTF.

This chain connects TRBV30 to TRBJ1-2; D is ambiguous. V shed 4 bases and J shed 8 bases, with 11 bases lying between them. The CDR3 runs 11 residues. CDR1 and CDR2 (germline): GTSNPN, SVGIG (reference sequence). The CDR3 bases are TGTGCCTGGATGGTGGGTTGGGGCTACACCTTC. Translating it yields CAWMVGWGYTF.

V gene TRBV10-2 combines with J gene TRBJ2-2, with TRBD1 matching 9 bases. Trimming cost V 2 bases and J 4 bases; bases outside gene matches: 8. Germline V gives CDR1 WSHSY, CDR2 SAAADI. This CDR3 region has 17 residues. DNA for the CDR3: TGCGCCAGCAGTGAGCCGGGAACAGGGGGCGGCACCGGGGAGCTGTTTTTT. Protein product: CASSEPGTGGGTGELFF.

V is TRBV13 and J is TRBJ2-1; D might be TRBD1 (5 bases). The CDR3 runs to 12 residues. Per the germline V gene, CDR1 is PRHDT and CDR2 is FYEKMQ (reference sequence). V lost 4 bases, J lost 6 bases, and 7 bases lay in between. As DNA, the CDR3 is TGTGCCAGCAGCTCCCAGGGCAATGAGCAGTTCTTC. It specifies CASSSQGNEQFF.

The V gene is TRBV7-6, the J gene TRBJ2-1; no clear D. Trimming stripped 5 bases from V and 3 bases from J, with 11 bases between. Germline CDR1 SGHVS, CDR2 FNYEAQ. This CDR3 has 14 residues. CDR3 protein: CASSPPRLYNEQFF. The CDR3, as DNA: TGTGCCAGCAGCCCCCCTAGGCTCTACAATGAGCAGTTCTTC.

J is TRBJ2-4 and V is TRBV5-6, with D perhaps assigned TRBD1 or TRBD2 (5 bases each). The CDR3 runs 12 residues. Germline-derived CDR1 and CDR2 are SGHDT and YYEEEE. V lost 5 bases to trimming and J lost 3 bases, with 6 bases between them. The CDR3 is CASRGDKNIQYF. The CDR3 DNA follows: TGTGCCAGCAGGGGGGACAAAAACATTCAGTACTTC.

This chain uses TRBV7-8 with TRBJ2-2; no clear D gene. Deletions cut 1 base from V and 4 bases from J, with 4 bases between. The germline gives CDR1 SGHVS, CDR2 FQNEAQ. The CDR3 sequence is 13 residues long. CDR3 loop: CASSLDLTGELFF. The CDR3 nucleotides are TGTGCCAGCAGCTTAGACCTCACCGGGGAGCTGTTTTTT.

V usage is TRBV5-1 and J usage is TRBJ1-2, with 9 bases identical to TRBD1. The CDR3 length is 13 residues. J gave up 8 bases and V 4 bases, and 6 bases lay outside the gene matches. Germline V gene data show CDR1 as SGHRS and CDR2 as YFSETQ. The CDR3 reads CASSLGQGGGYTF. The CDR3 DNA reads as TGCGCCAGCAGCCTGGGACAGGGCGGCGGCTACACCTTC.

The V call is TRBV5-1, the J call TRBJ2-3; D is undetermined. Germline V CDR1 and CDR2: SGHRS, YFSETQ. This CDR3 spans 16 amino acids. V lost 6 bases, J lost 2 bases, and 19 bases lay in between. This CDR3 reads CASTFIAYEHTDTQYF. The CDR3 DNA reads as TGCGCCAGCACCTTCATTGCGTATGAACACACAGATACGCAGTATTTT.

The CDR3 nucleotides read TGTGCCAGCAGCTTGTCGGGCAGGGATCGAGAGACCCAGTACTTC. It is translated as CASSLSGRDRETQYF. The rearrangement links TRBV5-6 to TRBJ2-5; TRBD1 might be the D (5 bases). The CDR3 extends over 15 amino acids. The germline CDR1 and CDR2 sequences are SGHDT and YYEEEE. Trimming took 1 base from V and 4 from J, leaving 14 bases between them.

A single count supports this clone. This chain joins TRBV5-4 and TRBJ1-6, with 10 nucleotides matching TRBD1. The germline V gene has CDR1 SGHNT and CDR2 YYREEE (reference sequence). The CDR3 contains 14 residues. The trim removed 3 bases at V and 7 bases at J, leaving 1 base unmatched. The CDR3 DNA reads TGTGCCAGCAGCTGGGGACAGGGGAATTCACCCCTCCACTTT. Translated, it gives CASSWGQGNSPLHF. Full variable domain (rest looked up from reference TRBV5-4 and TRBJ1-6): ETGVTQSPTHLIKTRGQQVTLRCSSQSGHNTVSWYQQALGQGPQFIFQYYREEENGRGNFPPRFSGLQFPNYSSELNVNALELDDSALYLCASSWGQGNSPLHFGNGTRLTVT.

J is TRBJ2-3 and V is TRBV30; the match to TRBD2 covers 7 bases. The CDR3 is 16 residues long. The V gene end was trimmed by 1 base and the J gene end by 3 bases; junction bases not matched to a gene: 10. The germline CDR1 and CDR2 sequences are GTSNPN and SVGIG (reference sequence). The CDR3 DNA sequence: TGTGCCTGGAGTGAATCGGGACTACTAGATACAGATACGCAGTATTTT. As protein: CAWSESGLLDTDTQYF.

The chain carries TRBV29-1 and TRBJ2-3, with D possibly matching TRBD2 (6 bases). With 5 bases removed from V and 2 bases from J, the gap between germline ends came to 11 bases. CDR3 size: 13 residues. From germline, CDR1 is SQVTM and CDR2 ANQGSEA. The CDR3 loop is CSVRRDDTDTQYF. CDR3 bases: TGCAGCGTTCGGAGGGACGACACAGATACGCAGTATTTT.

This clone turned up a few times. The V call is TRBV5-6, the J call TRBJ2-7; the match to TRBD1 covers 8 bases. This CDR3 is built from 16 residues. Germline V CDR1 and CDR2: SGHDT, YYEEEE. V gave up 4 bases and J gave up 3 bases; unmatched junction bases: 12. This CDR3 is CASSPDVGQVIYEQYF. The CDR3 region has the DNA TGTGCCAGCAGCCCAGACGTGGGACAGGTAATCTACGAGCAGTACTTC. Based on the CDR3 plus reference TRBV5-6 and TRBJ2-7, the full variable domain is DAGVTQSPTHLIKTRGQQVTLRCSPKSGHDTVSWYQQALGQGPQFIFQYYEEEERQRGNFPDRFSGHQFPNYSSELNVNALLLGDSALYLCASSPDVGQVIYEQYFGPGTRLTVT.

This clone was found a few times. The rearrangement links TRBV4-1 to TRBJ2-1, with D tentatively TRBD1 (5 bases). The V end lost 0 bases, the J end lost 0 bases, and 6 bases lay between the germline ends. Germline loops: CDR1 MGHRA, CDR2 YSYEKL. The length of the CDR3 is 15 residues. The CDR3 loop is CASSQDQGSYNEQFF. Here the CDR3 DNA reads TGCGCCAGCAGCCAAGACCAGGGCTCCTACAATGAGCAGTTCTTC.

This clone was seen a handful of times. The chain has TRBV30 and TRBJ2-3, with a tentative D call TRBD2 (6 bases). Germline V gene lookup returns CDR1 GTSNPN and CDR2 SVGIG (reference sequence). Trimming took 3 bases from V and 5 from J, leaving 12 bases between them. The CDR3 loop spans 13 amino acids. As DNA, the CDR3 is TGTGCCTGGAGCGGTGCGGGGATAGATACGCAGTATTTT. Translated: CAWSGAGIDTQYF.

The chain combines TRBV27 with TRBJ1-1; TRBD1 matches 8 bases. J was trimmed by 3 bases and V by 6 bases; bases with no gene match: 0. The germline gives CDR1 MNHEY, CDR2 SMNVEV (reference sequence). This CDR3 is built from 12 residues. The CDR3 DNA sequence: TGTGCCAGCAGACAGGGGGACACTGAAGCTTTCTTT. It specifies CASRQGDTEAFF.

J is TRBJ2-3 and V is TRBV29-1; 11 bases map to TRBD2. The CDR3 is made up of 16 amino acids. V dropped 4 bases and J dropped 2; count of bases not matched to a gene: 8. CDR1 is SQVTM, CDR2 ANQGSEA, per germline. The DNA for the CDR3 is TGCAGCGTTGGGGGAACTAGCGGGGGTTTCACAGATACGCAGTATTTT. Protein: CSVGGTSGGFTDTQYF.

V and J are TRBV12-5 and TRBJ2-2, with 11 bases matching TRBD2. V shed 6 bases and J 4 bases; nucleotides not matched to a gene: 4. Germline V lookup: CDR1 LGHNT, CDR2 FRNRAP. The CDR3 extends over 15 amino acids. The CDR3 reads CASGLAGDLTGELFF. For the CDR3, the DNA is TGTGCTAGTGGACTAGCGGGGGACCTCACCGGGGAGCTGTTTTTT.

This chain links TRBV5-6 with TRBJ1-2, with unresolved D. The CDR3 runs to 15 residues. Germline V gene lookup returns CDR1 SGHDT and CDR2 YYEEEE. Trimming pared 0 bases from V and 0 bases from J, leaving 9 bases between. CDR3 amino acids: CASSLGGGANYGYTF. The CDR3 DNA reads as TGTGCCAGCAGCTTGGGCGGAGGAGCTAACTATGGCTACACCTTC. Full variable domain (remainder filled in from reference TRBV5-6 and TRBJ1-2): DAGVTQSPTHLIKTRGQQVTLRCSPKSGHDTVSWYQQALGQGPQFIFQYYEEEERQRGNFPDRFSGHQFPNYSSELNVNALLLGDSALYLCASSLGGGANYGYTFGSGTRLTVV.

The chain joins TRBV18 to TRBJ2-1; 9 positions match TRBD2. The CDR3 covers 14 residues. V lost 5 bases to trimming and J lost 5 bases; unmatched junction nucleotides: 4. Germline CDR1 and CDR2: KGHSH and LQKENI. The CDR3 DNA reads TGTGCCAGCTCAGGCGGGGGGGCAGACAATGAGCAGTTCTTC. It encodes CASSGGGADNEQFF.

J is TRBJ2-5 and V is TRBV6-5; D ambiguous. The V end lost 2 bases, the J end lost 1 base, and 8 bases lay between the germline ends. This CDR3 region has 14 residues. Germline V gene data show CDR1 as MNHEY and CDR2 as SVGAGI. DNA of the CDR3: TGTGCCAGCAGTTACACGTCGGCCCAAGAGACCCAGTACTTC. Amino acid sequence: CASSYTSAQETQYF.

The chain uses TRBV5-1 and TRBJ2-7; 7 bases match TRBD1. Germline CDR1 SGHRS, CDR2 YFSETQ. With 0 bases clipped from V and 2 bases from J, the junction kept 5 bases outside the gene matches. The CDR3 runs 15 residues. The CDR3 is CASSLGRGLTYEQYF. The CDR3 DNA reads TGCGCCAGCAGCTTGGGAAGGGGGCTCACCTACGAGCAGTACTTC. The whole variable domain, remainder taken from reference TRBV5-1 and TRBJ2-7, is KAGVTQTPRYLIKTRGQQVTLSCSPISGHRSVSWYQQTPGQGLQFLFEYFSETQRNKGNFPGRFSGRQFSNSRSEMNVSTLELGDSALYLCASSLGRGLTYEQYFGPGTRLTVT.

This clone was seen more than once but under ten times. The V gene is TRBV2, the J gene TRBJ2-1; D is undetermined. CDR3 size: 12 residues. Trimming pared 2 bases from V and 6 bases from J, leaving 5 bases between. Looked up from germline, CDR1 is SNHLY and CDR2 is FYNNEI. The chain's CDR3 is CASSEWANEQFF. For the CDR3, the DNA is TGTGCCAGCAGTGAATGGGCCAATGAGCAGTTCTTC.

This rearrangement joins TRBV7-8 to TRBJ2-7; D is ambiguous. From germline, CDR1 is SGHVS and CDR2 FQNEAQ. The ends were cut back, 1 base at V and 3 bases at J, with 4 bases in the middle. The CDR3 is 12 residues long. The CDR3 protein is CASSLGVYEQYF. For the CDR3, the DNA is TGTGCCAGCAGCTTAGGGGTCTACGAGCAGTACTTC.

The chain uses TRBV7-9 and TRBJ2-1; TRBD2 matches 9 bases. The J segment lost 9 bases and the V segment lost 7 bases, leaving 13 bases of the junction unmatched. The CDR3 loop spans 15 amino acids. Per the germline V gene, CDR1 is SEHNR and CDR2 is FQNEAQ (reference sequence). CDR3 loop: CASTPWGGGAIEQFF. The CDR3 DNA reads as TGTGCCAGCACTCCCTGGGGCGGGGGGGCTATTGAGCAGTTCTTC.

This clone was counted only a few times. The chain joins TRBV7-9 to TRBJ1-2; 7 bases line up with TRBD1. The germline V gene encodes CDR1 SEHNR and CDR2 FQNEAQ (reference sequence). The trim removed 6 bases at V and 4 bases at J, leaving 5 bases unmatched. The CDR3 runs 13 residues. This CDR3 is CASSWDSSYGYTF. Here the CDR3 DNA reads TGTGCCAGCAGTTGGGACAGCTCCTATGGCTACACCTTC.

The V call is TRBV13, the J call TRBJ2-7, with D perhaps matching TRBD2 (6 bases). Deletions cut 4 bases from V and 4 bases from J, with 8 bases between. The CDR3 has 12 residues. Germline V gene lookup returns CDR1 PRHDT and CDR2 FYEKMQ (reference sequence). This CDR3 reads CASSWRGYEQYF. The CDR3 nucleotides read TGTGCCAGCAGCTGGAGGGGTTACGAGCAGTACTTC.

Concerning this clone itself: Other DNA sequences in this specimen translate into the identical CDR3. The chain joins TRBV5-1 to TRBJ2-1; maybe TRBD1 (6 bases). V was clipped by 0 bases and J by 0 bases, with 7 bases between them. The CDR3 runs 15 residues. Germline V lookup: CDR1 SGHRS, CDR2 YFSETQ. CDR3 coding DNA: TGCGCCAGCAGCTTGGAAGGGGGCTCCTACAATGAGCAGTTCTTC. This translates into CASSLEGGSYNEQFF.

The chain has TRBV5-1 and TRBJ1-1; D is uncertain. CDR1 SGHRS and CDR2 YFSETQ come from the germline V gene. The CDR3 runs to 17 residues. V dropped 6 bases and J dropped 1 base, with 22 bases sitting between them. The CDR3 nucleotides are TGCGCCAGCACCCCCAGTATTATACCCAGGAGGAACACTGAAGCTTTCTTT. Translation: CASTPSIIPRRNTEAFF.